A single sample gave rise to the 21 T cell receptor beta chains below, sequenced in a study of healthy donors' naive CD4 and CD8 T cells. Starting from 500 ng of total RNA, TCR libraries were made with linear amplification. Using its own MiXCR run on the reads, TCRdb lists one record per CDR3 protein. The repertoire holds about 180,000 distinct CDR3 sequences, with 74% as singletons. The specimen was naive CD4+ and CD8+ T cells sorted from blood, pooled from several donors. Receptor source: a pool of human donors in good health; the sample pools cells from several healthy donors.

The V call is TRBV27, the J call TRBJ1-2, with D uncertain. The CDR3 spans 12 residues. V was pared by 4 bases and J by 8 bases, with 11 bases between. Germline V lookup: CDR1 MNHEY, CDR2 SMNVEV (reference sequence). Here the CDR3 reads CASSSEWGGYTF. CDR3 DNA: TGTGCCAGCAGTTCCGAATGGGGAGGCTACACCTTC.

The chain combines TRBV30 with TRBJ1-1; TRBD1 aligns across 7 bases. This CDR3 spans 12 amino acids. Germline loops: CDR1 GTSNPN, CDR2 SVGIG (reference sequence). V shed 0 bases and J 8 bases; nucleotides not matched to a gene: 3. The CDR3 DNA sequence: TGTGCCTGGAGTGTTAAGGGGGCGGAAGCTTTCTTT. Encoded protein: CAWSVKGAEAFF.

This clonotype was seen once. This chain uses TRBV12-3 or TRBV12-4 with TRBJ1-2; D is unclear. The V and J ends lost 6 bases and 8 bases respectively, with 16 bases between them. The CDR3 runs to 13 residues. The CDR3 region is CASSPRPAQGYTF. The CDR3 coding sequence is TGTGCCAGCAGCCCCAGACCGGCCCAAGGCTACACCTTC.

The chain uses TRBV2 and TRBJ1-1; D is unresolved. The CDR3 is 11 amino acids. Germline V gives CDR1 SNHLY, CDR2 FYNNEI. V was pared by 8 bases and J by 6 bases, with 10 bases between. The CDR3 loop is CASAGRAEAFF. Written as DNA, the CDR3 is TGTGCCAGCGCGGGGAGAGCTGAAGCTTTCTTT.

V is TRBV4-3 and J is TRBJ2-1; no firm D call. The CDR3 length is 13 residues. In germline, CDR1 is LGHNA, CDR2 YSLEER. The V gene lost 0 bases and the J gene lost 8 bases, with 8 bases spanning the gap. This chain's CDR3 is CASSQDLDDEQFF. The CDR3 DNA reads as TGCGCCAGCAGCCAAGATCTGGATGATGAGCAGTTCTTC.

The chain combines TRBV10-3 with TRBJ2-1, with D uncertain. The V end lost 0 bases, the J end lost 8 bases, and 20 bases lay between the germline ends. This CDR3 spans 17 amino acids. The V gene's germline CDR1 is ENHRY and CDR2 SYGVKD. CDR3: CAISESSWSRGVDEQFF. The CDR3 DNA reads TGTGCCATCAGTGAGTCGAGTTGGAGCCGTGGGGTGGATGAGCAGTTCTTC.

The rearrangement uses TRBV29-1 and TRBJ1-2; 9 bases agree with TRBD1. V shed 4 bases and J 4 bases; nucleotides not matched to a gene: 4. Germline CDR1 is SQVTM and CDR2 is ANQGSEA. The CDR3 length is 13 residues. CDR3 DNA: TGCAGCGTTGTGGGACAGGGCACCTATGGCTACACCTTC. Its translation is CSVVGQGTYGYTF.

A few counts support this clonotype. The rearrangement joins TRBV30 to TRBJ2-5; D is undetermined. Trimming removed 0 bases from V and 8 bases from J, with 7 bases in between. The CDR3 has 11 amino acids. CDR1 GTSNPN and CDR2 SVGIG come from the germline V gene (reference sequence). The CDR3 nucleotides are TGTGCCTGGAGTGTTACGGGTACCCAGTACTTC. Translated: CAWSVTGTQYF. Full variable domain (missing parts from reference TRBV30 and TRBJ2-5): SQTIHQWPATLVQPVGSPLSLECTVEGTSNPNLYWYRQAAGRGLQLLFYSVGIGQISSEVPQNLSASRPQDRQFILSSKKLLLSDSGFYLCAWSVTGTQYFGPGTRLLVL.

The J gene is TRBJ2-3, the V gene TRBV29-1, with a weak D call TRBD2 (6 bases). The CDR3 contains 14 residues. In germline, CDR1 is SQVTM, CDR2 ANQGSEA. Deletions cut 1 base from V and 1 base from J, with 9 bases between. Written as DNA, the CDR3 is TGCAGCGTTGAAGTAGCGGCGGGCACAGATACGCAGTATTTT. Translation gives CSVEVAAGTDTQYF.

The rearrangement links TRBV6-6 to TRBJ2-3; 7 bases are a match to TRBD1. The CDR3 has 15 residues. V was clipped by 0 bases and J by 7 bases; unmatched bases: 7. Germline V CDR1 and CDR2: MNHNY, SVGAGI (reference sequence). CDR3 sequence (DNA): TGTGCCAGCAGTTACTCGAGGGACAGTGGAAATACGCAGTATTTT. It encodes CASSYSRDSGNTQYF.

V and J are TRBV27 and TRBJ2-7; 8 bases are a match to TRBD1. The CDR3 loop spans 15 amino acids. Germline V lookup: CDR1 MNHEY, CDR2 SMNVEV (reference sequence). Trimming cost V 6 bases and J 6 bases; bases outside gene matches: 13. The CDR3 region is CASSAGTGGNGEQYF. The DNA of the CDR3 is TGTGCCAGCAGCGCCGGGACAGGTGGAAATGGCGAGCAGTACTTC.

The genes are TRBV29-1 and TRBJ2-1, with TRBD2 as a possible D gene (6 bases). The CDR3 extends over 12 amino acids. CDR1 is SQVTM, CDR2 ANQGSEA, per germline. The V gene lost 7 bases and the J gene lost 8 bases, with 15 bases spanning the gap. The CDR3 DNA is TGCAGCGCGAGTCCTAGCGATCATGAGCAGTTCTTC. The encoded protein is CSASPSDHEQFF.

This clonotype was counted a single time. The chain carries TRBV7-2 and TRBJ2-3, with 8 bases identical to TRBD2. CDR3 size: 15 residues. J was trimmed by 2 bases and V by 1 base; bases with no gene match: 2. From germline, CDR1 is SGHTA and CDR2 FQGNSA. The CDR3 loop reads CASSLVGRATDTQYF. The CDR3 coding sequence is TGTGCCAGCAGCTTAGTCGGGAGGGCCACAGATACGCAGTATTTT.

The rearrangement links TRBV6-5 to TRBJ2-7, with D unclear. Per the germline V gene, CDR1 is MNHEY and CDR2 is SVGAGI. V shed 2 bases and J shed 0 bases, with 14 bases lying between them. This CDR3 has 16 residues. The CDR3 DNA reads TGTGCCAGCAGTTACGTCAGAGGCACCCTCTCCTACGAGCAGTACTTC. This codes for CASSYVRGTLSYEQYF.

The chain has TRBV19 and TRBJ2-7; D is uncertain. CDR1 LNHDA and CDR2 SQIVND come from the germline V gene (reference sequence). V shed 4 bases and J shed 7 bases, with 11 bases lying between them. CDR3 length: 12 amino acids. CDR3 nucleotides: TGTGCCAGTAGTAGTACCCCCGGTGAGCAGTACTTC. Its translation: CASSSTPGEQYF.

V and J are TRBV6-6 and TRBJ2-7; D unclear. The V and J ends lost 2 bases and 3 bases respectively, with 20 bases between them. The CDR3 length is 17 residues. In germline, CDR1 is MNHNY, CDR2 SVGAGI (reference sequence). The CDR3 DNA follows: TGTGCCAGCAGTTACCCGAACCAATACAGAACCAACTACGAGCAGTACTTC. Translation gives CASSYPNQYRTNYEQYF.

CDR3 loop: CSVRQLAGKDNEQFF. The CDR3 nucleotides read TGCAGCGTGCGACAACTAGCGGGGAAGGACAATGAGCAGTTCTTC. The chain carries TRBV29-1 and TRBJ2-1; 10 nucleotides agree with TRBD2. Germline V gene data show CDR1 as SQVTM and CDR2 as ANQGSEA. This CDR3 is built from 15 residues. V lost 6 bases and J lost 5; bases outside the gene matches: 10.

CDR3 protein: CSAVLGTPTYEQYF. CDR3 DNA sequence: TGCAGTGCTGTCCTCGGGACTCCAACCTACGAGCAGTACTTC. The chain links TRBV20-1 to TRBJ2-7; possibly TRBD2 for D (6 bases). V was cut by 5 bases and J by 2 bases, with 16 bases left in between. Germline CDR1 and CDR2: DFQATT and SNEGSKA (reference sequence). This CDR3 comprises 14 residues.

This chain uses TRBV27 with TRBJ2-3; D perhaps matches TRBD2 (6 bases). CDR3 size: 15 residues. Trimming stripped 6 bases from V and 6 bases from J, with 19 bases between. Germline V gives CDR1 MNHEY, CDR2 SMNVEV (reference sequence). The CDR3, as DNA: TGTGCCAGCAGGGAGGCGGGACGGTTCAGTGATACGCAGTATTTT. Encoded protein: CASREAGRFSDTQYF.

The chain employs TRBV6-5 and TRBJ2-5; D is possibly TRBD1 (5 bases). This CDR3 is built from 15 residues. The germline gives CDR1 MNHEY, CDR2 SVGAGI. With 0 bases removed from V and 0 bases from J, the gap between germline ends came to 8 bases. The CDR3 reads CASSYSFRDQETQYF. Written as DNA, the CDR3 is TGTGCCAGCAGTTACTCGTTCAGGGACCAAGAGACCCAGTACTTC.

This chain joins TRBV27 and TRBJ2-7, with a possible D match to TRBD1 (5 bases). V was clipped by 3 bases and J by 5 bases, with 8 bases between them. Germline V CDR1 and CDR2: MNHEY, SMNVEV (reference sequence). CDR3 size: 12 residues. The CDR3 DNA follows: TGTGCCAGCAGTTTTCAGGGCCACGAGCAGTACTTC. Translating it yields CASSFQGHEQYF.